Sequencing of this T cell receptor (beta chain) was carried out in a study of T cell responses to AZD1222 COVID-19 vaccine. The CDR3 loop spans 14 amino acids. CDR1 SGHAT and CDR2 FQNNGV come from the germline V gene. Trimming removed 4 bases from V and 3 bases from J, with 13 bases in between. Study-level findings and limits: Unmutated variant regions are reportedly the target of nearly half of TCRs that are spike-specific.

A remark on this clone: The target antigen is unknown.

Clones were sequenced by immunoSEQ multiplex PCR, and TCRdb holds only the in-frame ones, with some missing. In the table there are over 85,000 clones, over 85% of which are singletons. This chain joins TRBV11-2 and TRBJ2-7; TRBD1 or TRBD2 may be the D gene (7 bases each). The clonotype comes from an adult in good health. This material consisted of peripheral blood, taken on day 0 of AZD1222 vaccination. The CDR3 is CASSSQGGSYEQYF. The CDR3 region has the DNA TGTGCCAGCAGCTCCCAGGGGGGGAGCTACGAGCAGTACTTC. The full variable domain, its missing parts supplied by reference TRBV11-2 and TRBJ2-7, is EAGVAQSPRYKIIEKRQSVAFWCNPISGHATLYWYQQILGQGPKLLIQFQNNGVVDDSQLPKDRFSAERLKGVDSTLKIQPAKLEDSAVYLCASSSQGGSYEQYFGPGTRLTVT.